This T cell receptor (beta chain) was documented in a study of T cell responses to AZD1222 COVID-19 vaccine. Points from the study as a whole: Donors were mostly white British, more females; clonal diversity possibly underestimated.

The CDR3 consists of 13 residues. V was shortened by 5 bases and J by 3 bases, with 11 bases between the two germline ends. Germline CDR1 MNHEY, CDR2 SVGAGI. Assay: immunoSEQ multiplex PCR; the TCRdb copy retains only in-frame clones and omits some. The repertoire holds roughly 81,000 clones, approximately 88% seen once, with around 15% in the top ten. Regarding this clone: What it recognizes is unknown.

The material sequenced was peripheral blood, taken on day 0 of AZD1222 vaccination. The rearrangement joins TRBV6-5 to TRBJ2-7; D possibly corresponds to TRBD1 (6 bases). This receptor was taken from an adult in good health. CDR3 amino acids: CASSLTGLYEQYF. The CDR3 DNA reads TGTGCCAGCAGTCTGACAGGCCTCTACGAGCAGTACTTC.